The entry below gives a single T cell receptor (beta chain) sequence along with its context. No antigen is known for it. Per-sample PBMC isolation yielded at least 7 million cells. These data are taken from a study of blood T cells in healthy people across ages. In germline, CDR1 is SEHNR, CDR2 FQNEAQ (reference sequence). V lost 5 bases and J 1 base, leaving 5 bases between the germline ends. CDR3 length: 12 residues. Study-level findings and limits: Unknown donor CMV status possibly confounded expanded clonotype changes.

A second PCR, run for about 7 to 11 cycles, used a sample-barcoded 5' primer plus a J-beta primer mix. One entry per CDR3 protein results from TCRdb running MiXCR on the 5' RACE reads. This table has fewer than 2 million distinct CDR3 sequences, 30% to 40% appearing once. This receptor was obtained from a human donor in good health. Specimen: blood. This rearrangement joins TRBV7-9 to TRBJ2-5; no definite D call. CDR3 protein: CASSTTQETQYF. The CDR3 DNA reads TGTGCCAGCAGCACCACCCAAGAGACCCAGTACTTC.